The 8 T cell receptor beta chains reported below all come from one sample, sequenced in a study of control samples from healthy donors and cancer patients. Clones were sequenced by immunoSEQ multiplex PCR, and TCRdb holds only the in-frame ones, with some missing. The table has some 150,000 clones, around nine tenths seen once. Input material: blood. The receptors derive from a man younger than 40 in good health.

The chain has TRBV19 and TRBJ1-2; D call uncertain. The CDR3 length is 11 residues. Germline values: CDR1 LNHDA, CDR2 SQIVND (reference sequence). Trimming stripped 9 bases from V and 8 bases from J, with 13 bases between. CDR3 bases: TGTGCCAGCCTGCTAAATGGCGGCTACACCTTC. It specifies CASLLNGGYTF.

The V call is TRBV4-3, the J call TRBJ2-2; TRBD1 aligns across 8 bases. V gave up 1 base and J gave up 3 bases; unmatched junction bases: 4. There are 16 residues in the CDR3. Germline-derived CDR1 and CDR2 are LGHNA and YSLEER. The CDR3, as DNA: TGCGCCAGCAGCCAAGTGGACAGGGTTCACACCGGGGAGCTGTTTTTT. Protein sequence: CASSQVDRVHTGELFF.

The rearrangement joins TRBV6-6 to TRBJ1-3, with TRBD1 identical over 7 bases. V lost 6 bases to trimming and J lost 2 bases; unmatched junction nucleotides: 4. CDR1 and CDR2 (germline): MNHNY, SVGAGI (reference sequence). The CDR3 consists of 14 residues. The CDR3 sequence is CASRSGTAGNTIYF. CDR3 sequence (DNA): TGTGCCAGCAGGTCCGGGACAGCTGGAAACACCATATATTTT.

The genes are TRBV10-1 and TRBJ2-7; 11 bases match TRBD2. The CDR3 consists of 14 residues. The junction had 1 base not matched to a gene; V was cut back by 3 bases and J by 3 bases. Germline-derived CDR1 and CDR2 are WNHNN and SYGVQD (reference sequence). DNA of the CDR3: TGCGCCAGCAGTGAAGGACTAGCGGGCTACGAGCAGTACTTC. This sequence encodes CASSEGLAGYEQYF.

This chain's CDR3 is CASSLSGANVLTF. CDR3 nucleotide sequence: TGTGCCAGCAGCTTATCTGGGGCCAACGTCCTGACTTTC. The chain is built from TRBV11-1 and TRBJ2-6; D gene ambiguous. CDR3 length: 13 amino acids. Trimming took 2 bases from V and 1 from J, leaving 0 bases between them. From germline, CDR1 is SGHAT and CDR2 FQDESV (reference sequence).

V gene TRBV29-1 combines with J gene TRBJ2-2; TRBD1 matches 9 bases. Trimming at V came to 4 bases and at J to 6 bases, leaving 9 bases not matched to a gene. This CDR3 spans 15 amino acids. Per germline, CDR1 SQVTM and CDR2 ANQGSEA. Written as DNA, the CDR3 is TGCAGCGTTGTCGGACAGGGGTATGAGTCCGGGGAGCTGTTTTTT. Translating it yields CSVVGQGYESGELFF.

The chain carries TRBV5-1 and TRBJ1-2; the D gene is possibly TRBD1 (5 bases). This CDR3 is built from 15 residues. The V and J ends lost 0 bases and 6 bases respectively, with 15 bases between them. Germline loops: CDR1 SGHRS, CDR2 YFSETQ. CDR3 coding DNA: TGCGCCAGCAGCTTGGACGCCGGGGGAGCGGATGGCTACACCTTC. This encodes CASSLDAGGADGYTF.

J is TRBJ1-2 and V is TRBV20-1; D unclear. Germline V CDR1 and CDR2: DFQATT, SNEGSKA (reference sequence). The CDR3 has 11 amino acids. Trimming removed 6 bases from V and 2 bases from J, with 7 bases in between. The CDR3 sequence is CSAGENYGYTF. CDR3 DNA: TGCAGTGCCGGGGAGAACTATGGCTACACCTTC.